The present T cell receptor (beta chain) was sequenced within a study of cytomegalovirus exposure and HLA in healthy donors listed by TCRdb under 2017. About the full investigation: An earlier analysis of several hundred of the donors reported 250 to 300 Gb of sequence data and around 110 million unique TCR beta sequences obtained from 180 million or so T cells. An early release that covered several hundred HLA-typed donors contained approximately 300 gigabases of sequencing data and around 80 million unique TCR sequences. The genetic ancestry cluster associated with self-reported Caucasian donors included around 76% of the approximately 430 genotyped donors. The study aimed to test whether signatures of past pathogen exposure could be identified by cataloging public T cell receptors. The study used immunosequencing to profile the T cell repertoires of several hundred subjects and linked those repertoires to cytomegalovirus serostatus. In addition to the first cohort of about 650 subjects, a separate validation cohort of 120 different subjects was used. To predict cytomegalovirus infection status, the study combined high-throughput TCR immunosequencing, statistical association of individual TCRs with disease status, and machine learning. A later analysis re-analyzed previously published TCR beta repertoires from 650 to 800 donors and added high-resolution HLA genotyping to study TCR occurrence patterns. The later analysis used no new phenotypic data to find candidate immune exposures, relying instead on TCR beta sequences and their occurrence across donors. An earlier analysis of around 540 of the donors applied high-throughput TCR beta sequencing to assess whether each TCR beta V gene segment acted as functional or pseudogenic. Donor age, sex, ethnicity and CMV serostatus were collected together with the repertoire data. A later genetic analysis took genome-wide SNP genotypes for about three fifths of the roughly 670 donors and used that subset as a discovery cohort. All discovery cohort repertoires had been generated on a single sequencing platform. HLA typing included class I and class II loci at four-digit resolution. Typing coverage differed by locus: A, B, C, DRB1 and DQB1 were typed in about 620-640 donors, DQA1 in roughly 500, DPA1 in nearly 610, and DPB1 in 400 to 490. Four to six DR-DQ haplotypes were handled as single units for association and clustering, since linkage in the cohort was strong. Among a few hundred genotyped donors of the cohort, an average of approximately 230,000 unique TCR beta nucleotide sequences were sequenced per donor, roughly 18% of them non-productive.

Worth noting for this clone: Its antigen remains undetermined. There are no base qualities to consult, and no much larger clone falls within one base.

The trim is 0 bases for V and 7 bases for J, with a gap of 8 bases between the germline ends. Via the germline V gene, CDR1 is SGDLS and CDR2 YYNGEE. Including the terminal cysteine and phenylalanine, the CDR3 comprises 13 residues. Of all the DNA, just the CDR3 is kept, 39 bases in frame from base 1. The library was prepared using the immunoSEQ multiplex PCR assay. For the multiplex PCR, a mixture combining 60 forward primers for TCR Vbeta segments and 13 reverse primers for TCR Jbeta segments was used. A multiplex PCR assay on genomic DNA amplified the CDR3 region of rearranged TCR beta genes. Amplified TCR beta libraries were sequenced as 87-base-pair reads on the Illumina HiSeq System. Per the authors' processing: Across the 700 or so repertoires, a later analysis counted 80 million or so unique TCR beta chains, roughly 11 million of which were shared by at least two donors. Raw reads were error-corrected and collapsed into unique sequences by a nearest-neighbor algorithm in which closely related sequences were merged to remove PCR and sequencing errors. Alignment of CDR3 sequences to IMGT reference sequences was used to assign V, D and J gene segments. For a sequence to be retained, at least a six-nucleotide match to both a V gene segment and a J gene segment was required. A rearrangement was called productive if the CDR3 had no stop codons and remained in frame with V and J, and every other rearrangement was called non-productive. CDR3 was defined according to IMGT convention as the region running from the second conserved V-encoded cysteine to the conserved J-encoded phenylalanine. The earlier analysis of roughly 590 of the donors excluded any sequence lacking an unambiguous match to a single V gene segment. In an earlier analysis of approximately 610 of the donors, V segments were called functional above 56.7% productive rearrangements and were called segregating when the between-donor standard deviation exceeded 5%. To diagnose cytomegalovirus status from the catalog of TCR beta chain sequences, a statistical classification framework was built. In a later analysis, V and J genes were assigned by comparing TCR nucleotide sequences against IMGT/GENE-DB human TR gene sequences. Using the TCRdist pipeline, a later analysis assigned CDR3 sequences along with most-parsimonious VDJ recombination scenarios. In a later analysis, every TCR beta chain was defined by the combination of its CDR3 amino acid sequence and its V-gene family, and reads without a unique V-gene family were dropped. As a way to deal with suspected cross-contamination and a sequencing artifact, a later analysis dropped under 600 nucleotide sequences that were highly shared and had low generation probability. For each public chain, a later analysis derived a clonal expansion index from normalized ranks of inferred template counts within each repertoire. In a later analysis, generation probabilities were computed using a VDJ recombination model fitted to out-of-frame rearrangements, and the results were checked against IGoR. In a later analysis, hypergeometric tests were used to score TCR-TCR, TCR-HLA and TCR-CMV co-occurrence, with a repertoire-size bias correction applied to TCR pairs. In a later analysis, false discovery rates were estimated by permuting HLA or CMV assignments 20 times. In a later analysis, co-occurring TCRs were grouped using DBSCAN, and TCRdist sequence similarity was added for clustering within HLA-allele-positive subsets. Repertoires with fewer than 30,000 or more than 120,000 public chains, plus five repertoires with anomalous nucleotide sharing, were excluded from co-occurrence clustering. The source is immuneACCESS, and TCRdb retained only in-frame sequences with V and J called. Part of the clones is not carried over; for the studies checked, unresolved V genes explain less than half of this, and the remainder is unexplained. V and J calls and clone size come straight from that table; D and trimming were deduced from the DNA. This sample comprises some 130,000 clones, approximately 80% of them detected only once. Of the sample, less than 2% is held by the ten largest clones.

In total, roughly 670 healthy bone marrow donors made up the cohort. At the time of sampling, all cohort members were nominally healthy, though unrecorded immune exposures were likely present. The donor was CMV seropositive and was included in the group of 250 to 300 seropositive cohort members. A peripheral blood sample was provided by each donor, and peripheral blood mononuclear cells were used for TCR beta sequencing. Genomic DNA extraction from the blood cell samples was performed with the Qiagen DNeasy Blood Extraction Kit. Findings and caveats that apply to the study as a whole: This cohort had only TCR beta chains sequenced, and the lack of alpha or paired-chain data limited which features could be detected. At a false discovery rate of 0.05, a later analysis linked about 17,000 TCR beta sequences to specific HLA alleles. Because counts were too low, around 17 rarely observed V segments, including chromosome 9 orphons, were left out of the earlier analysis of over 550 of the donors. Most TCR sequences were seen in very few donors, while some public TCRs were found in many individuals. Because the 87-base-pair reads could not distinguish some IMGT-functional V segments, including TRBV6-2 and TRBV6-3, those segments were excluded. Because HLA typing was missing for some donors at each locus, association tests included only the typed subset. Broadly in line with IMGT annotations, most TCR beta V segments showed up in productive rearrangements about 87% or about 30% of the time in an earlier analysis of around 550 of the donors. It was suggested by the authors that the approach could potentially be generalized to other disease states and immunological phenotypes. In a later analysis, most CMV-associated TCR beta chains were found to appear HLA-restricted, with HLA associations seemingly driven largely by CMV exposure. A group of highly shared sequence variants was considered likely to be a technical artifact of the sequencing pipeline. The study listed 150 to 200 TCR beta chains as associated with cytomegalovirus. In a later analysis, the rate of TCR association differed among HLA loci, with DRB1 alleles having the most associated TCRs and HLA-C alleles having the fewest. A further reported finding was that TCR beta sequences accurately predicted the HLA-A and HLA-B alleles for most subjects in the first cohort. According to a later analysis, parvovirus B19, influenza, CMV and Epstein-Barr virus appeared linked to several top co-occurrence clusters. A few of the identified cytomegalovirus-associated TCR beta chains were confirmed in vitro to be specific for cytomegalovirus antigens. A later genetic analysis associated a missense DCLRE1C variant with V-gene and J-gene trimming of TCR beta chains, and an independent cohort replicated the association. When HLA alleles, especially DR and DQ, strongly co-occurred, TCR associations were difficult to assign to individual alleles. CMV serostatus was the only immune exposure information available for the cohort. The presence/absence analyses assumed that sequencing depth was roughly uniform across donors, and that assumption may not be true. Linkage disequilibrium might explain the correlated functional status among segregating V segments, but an unknown experimental factor could not be excluded. The classifier was reported to diagnose cytomegalovirus status with high specificity and sensitivity in both the original cohort and the validation cohort. In a later analysis, HLA-associated TCR beta chains were found to be more clonally expanded and to have lower generation probabilities than equally common non-associated chains. A later genetic analysis reported fewer N-insertions in productive TCRs among donors in an Asian-associated ancestry cluster than the approximately 700-donor mean.

What was sequenced was PBMCs. The sequence joins TRBV9 to TRBJ2-1, with an unclear D gene assignment. This TCR derives from a female donor in good health and CMV-seropositive. The CDR3 in this case is CASSVGQANEQFF. The DNA is as follows: TGTGCCAGCAGCGTAGGACAAGCAAATGAGCAGTTCTTC.